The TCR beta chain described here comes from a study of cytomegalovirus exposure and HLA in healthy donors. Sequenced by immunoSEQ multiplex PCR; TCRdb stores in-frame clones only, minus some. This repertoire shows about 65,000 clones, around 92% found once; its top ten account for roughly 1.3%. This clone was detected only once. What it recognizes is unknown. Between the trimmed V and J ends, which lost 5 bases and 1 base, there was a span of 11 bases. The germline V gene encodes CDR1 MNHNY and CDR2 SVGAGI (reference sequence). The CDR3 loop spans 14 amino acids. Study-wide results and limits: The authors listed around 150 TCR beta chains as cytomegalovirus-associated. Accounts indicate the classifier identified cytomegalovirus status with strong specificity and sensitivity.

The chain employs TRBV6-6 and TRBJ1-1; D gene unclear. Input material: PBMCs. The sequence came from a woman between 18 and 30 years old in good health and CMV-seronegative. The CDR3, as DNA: TGTGCCAGCAGTCCACTACCGGGGAACACTGAAGCTTTCTTT. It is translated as CASSPLPGNTEAFF.